This T cell receptor beta chain was observed in a study of control samples from healthy donors and cancer patients. Data came from immunoSEQ multiplex PCR; TCRdb stores just in-frame clones and leaves some out. The sample has about 44,000 clones, more than 70% seen once. Germline V gene lookup returns CDR1 SGHAT and CDR2 FQNNGV. V lost 8 bases to trimming and J lost 0 bases, with 13 bases between them. The CDR3 has 14 amino acids. The chain employs TRBV11-2 and TRBJ1-1, with D perhaps TRBD1 (6 bases). The sample taken for sequencing was PBMCs. This TCR was sampled from a woman aged 60-75 years with lung cancer. CDR3 nucleotides: TGTGCCAGCCTAAGACAGGCCCTGAACACTGAAGCTTTCTTT. Protein product: CASLRQALNTEAFF.